This entry describes one T cell receptor (beta chain). Antigen: not known. The conserved phenylalanine or tryptophan is not found at the CDR3 terminus, so this likely reflects a read error. Amplification used 60 Vbeta primers and 13 Jbeta primers. Method: immunoSEQ multiplex PCR; TCRdb's copy keeps in-frame clones and lacks some. The sample includes under 55,000 clones, 60% to 75% seen only once; the top ten take about 9.7%. This entry belongs to a study of cytomegalovirus exposure and HLA in healthy donors. Study-wide results and limits: Later, an analysis showed that TCR beta chains associated with HLA were more clonally expanded than others that were equally common. It was reported in a later analysis that an Asian-associated ancestry cluster showed fewer N-insertions than the roughly 670-donor mean. Trimming of TCR beta V- and J-genes showed a link, identified in a later analysis, to a missense DCLRE1C variant.

Looked up from germline, CDR1 is GTSNPN and CDR2 is SVGIG (reference sequence). The CDR3 runs to 14 residues. J lost 5 bases, V lost 4 bases, and 8 bases had no gene match. Sequenced material: PBMCs. This receptor was obtained from a woman aged 50 to 60 in good health and CMV-seronegative. This chain uses TRBV30 with TRBJ1-5; 7 positions match TRBD1. This CDR3 reads CAWTPRGVYQPQHV. DNA of the CDR3: TGTGCCTGGACTCCCAGGGGGGTATATCAGCCCCAGCATGTT.